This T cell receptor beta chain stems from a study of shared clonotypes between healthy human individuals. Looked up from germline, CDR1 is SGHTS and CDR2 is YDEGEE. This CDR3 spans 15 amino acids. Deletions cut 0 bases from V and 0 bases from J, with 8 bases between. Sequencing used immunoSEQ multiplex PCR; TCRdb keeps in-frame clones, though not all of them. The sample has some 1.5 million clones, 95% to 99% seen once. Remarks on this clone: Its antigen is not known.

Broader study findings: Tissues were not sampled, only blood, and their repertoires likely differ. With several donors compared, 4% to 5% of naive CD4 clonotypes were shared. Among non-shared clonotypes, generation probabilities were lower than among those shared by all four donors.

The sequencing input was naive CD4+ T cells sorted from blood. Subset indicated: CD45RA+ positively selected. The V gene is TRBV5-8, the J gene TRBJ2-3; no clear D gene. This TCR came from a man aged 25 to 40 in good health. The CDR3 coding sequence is TGTGCCAGCAGCTTGGGTGGGCCTAGCACAGATACGCAGTATTTT. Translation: CASSLGGPSTDTQYF.